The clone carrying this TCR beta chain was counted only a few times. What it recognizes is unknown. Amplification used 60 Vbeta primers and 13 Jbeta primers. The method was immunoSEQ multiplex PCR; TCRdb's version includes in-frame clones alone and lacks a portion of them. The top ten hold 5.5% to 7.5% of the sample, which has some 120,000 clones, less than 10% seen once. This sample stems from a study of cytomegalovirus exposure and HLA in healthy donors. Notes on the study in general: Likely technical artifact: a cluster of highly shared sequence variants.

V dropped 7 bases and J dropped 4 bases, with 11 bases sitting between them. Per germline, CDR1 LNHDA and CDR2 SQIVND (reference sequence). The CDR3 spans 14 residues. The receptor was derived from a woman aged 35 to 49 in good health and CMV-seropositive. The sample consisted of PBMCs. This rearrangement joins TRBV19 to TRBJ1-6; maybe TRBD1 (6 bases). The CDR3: CASTAQGYNSPLHF. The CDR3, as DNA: TGTGCCAGTACCGCACAGGGATATAATTCACCCCTCCACTTT.